This T cell receptor beta chain was captured in a study of OX40 agonist ivuxolimab in advanced cancers. Background on the study: Six ivuxolimab dose levels, 0.01 to 10 mg/kg, were given intravenously every 2 weeks. Three patients had partial responses: one hepatocellular carcinoma, two cutaneous melanoma.

Clones were sequenced by immunoSEQ multiplex PCR, and TCRdb holds only the in-frame ones, with some missing. The repertoire holds 40,000 to 50,000 clones, with 75% to 90% as singletons. Autoimmune disease history or systemic immunosuppression excluded patients. With regard to this clone: Its antigen is not known.

Study-level findings and limits: Antigen targets of the expanded peripheral T cells went undetermined.

CDR1 SGHVS and CDR2 FQNEAQ come from the germline V gene. The CDR3 length is 16 residues. The V gene is TRBV7-8, the J gene TRBJ2-5; D possibly uses TRBD1 or TRBD2 (5 bases each). The J call may be wrong; the DNA end is better matched by TRBJ2-7. Sequenced material: CD4+ or CD8+ T cells sorted from blood, taken in a trial of the OX40 agonist ivuxolimab. The TCR was taken from an adult with an advanced solid tumor such as melanoma, head and neck, liver or kidney cancer. CDR3: CASSPSLAGTSYEQYF. As DNA, the CDR3 is TGTGCCAGCAGCCCCTCCCTGGCAGGGACCTCCTACGAGCAGTACTTC.